This TCR beta chain was obtained from a study of control samples from healthy donors and cancer patients. The repertoire was sequenced with immunoSEQ multiplex PCR; TCRdb's copy has only in-frame clones and lacks some. The profile shows more than 50,000 clones, over 75% of them singletons. Trimming shortened V by 1 base and J by 2 bases, and 6 bases separated the two germline ends. The CDR3 has 13 amino acids. In germline, CDR1 is SGHAT, CDR2 FQNNGV. Sequenced: PBMCs. This receptor was taken from a woman aged 45-65 years with colorectal cancer. J is TRBJ2-7 and V is TRBV11-2, with D uncertain. The CDR3 DNA is TGTGCCAGCAGCTTAGCACACACCTACGAGCAGTACTTC. The encoded protein is CASSLAHTYEQYF.